This T cell receptor beta chain came from a study of regulatory T cells in long-lasting Graves disease. In building TCR beta libraries, iRepertoire HTBI primers were used together with Arm-PCR of CDR3 regions. In TCRdb, the multiplex PCR reads were re-called with MiXCR into one record per CDR3 protein. The repertoire has about 420,000 distinct CDR3 sequences, 16% of them found once; the top ten carry 23%. This clonotype has just a few counts. V lost 5 bases and J 3 bases, leaving 13 bases between the germline ends. CDR1 and CDR2 from the germline V gene are SGHAT and FQNNGV. The length of the CDR3 is 14 residues. As for time point: newly diagnosed GD, antithyroid drugs for less than 3 months. With RNA extracted from PBMCs as input, the TCR library was made. The same data also went into a second study, on T cells in Graves' hyperthyroidism and ophthalmopathy.

Here the sequenced sample was peripheral blood mononuclear cells (PBMCs), taken at new diagnosis, from a patient treated with antithyroid drugs. The rearrangement links TRBV11-2 to TRBJ1-1; unclear D gene. This clonotype was sampled from a woman aged 18-29 years with Graves disease. The CDR3 DNA is TGTGCCAGCAGCCGGGAAGGGAGAGACACTGAAGCTTTCTTT. It encodes CASSREGRDTEAFF.